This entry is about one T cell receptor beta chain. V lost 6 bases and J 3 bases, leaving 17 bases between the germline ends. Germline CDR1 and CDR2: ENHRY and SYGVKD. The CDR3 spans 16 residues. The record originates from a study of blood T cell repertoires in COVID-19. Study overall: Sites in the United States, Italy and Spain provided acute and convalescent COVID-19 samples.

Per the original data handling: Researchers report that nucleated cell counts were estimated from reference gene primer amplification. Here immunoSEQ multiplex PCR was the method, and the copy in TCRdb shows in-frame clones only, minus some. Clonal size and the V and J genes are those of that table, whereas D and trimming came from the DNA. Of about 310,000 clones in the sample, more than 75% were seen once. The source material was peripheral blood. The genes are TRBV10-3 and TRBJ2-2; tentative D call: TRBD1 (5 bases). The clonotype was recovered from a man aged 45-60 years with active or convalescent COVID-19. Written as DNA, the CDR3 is TGTGCCATCAGGGACCAGGGCGGTGGTGACACCGGGGAGCTGTTTTTT. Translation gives CAIRDQGGGDTGELFF.